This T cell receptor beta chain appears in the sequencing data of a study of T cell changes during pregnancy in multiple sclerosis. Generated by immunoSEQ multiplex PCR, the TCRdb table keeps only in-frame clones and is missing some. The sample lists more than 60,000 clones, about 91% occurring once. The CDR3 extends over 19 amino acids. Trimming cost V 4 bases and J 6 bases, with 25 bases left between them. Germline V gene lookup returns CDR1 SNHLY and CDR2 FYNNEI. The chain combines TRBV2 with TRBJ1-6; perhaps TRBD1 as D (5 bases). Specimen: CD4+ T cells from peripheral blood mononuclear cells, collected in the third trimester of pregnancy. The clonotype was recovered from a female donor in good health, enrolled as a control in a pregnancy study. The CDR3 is CASSGRSGLGGGGNSPLHF. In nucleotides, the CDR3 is TGTGCCAGCAGTGGCAGGTCAGGGCTCGGTGGGGGGGGTAATTCACCCCTCCACTTT.